This entry concerns a single T cell receptor beta chain. The antigen is unknown. The planned depth of sequencing spanned 1 in 200,000 to 1 in 1 million T cells. The data were produced by immunoSEQ multiplex PCR, yet TCRdb's version contains in-frame clones alone and is incomplete. The sample gives about 300,000 clones, around 77% of which show up once; roughly 5% is in the top ten. The authors obtained approximately 2.2 micrograms of genomic DNA from cryopreserved PBMCs for TCR beta libraries. The sample comes from a study of cytotoxic CD8 clonotypes in ibrutinib-treated CLL. Study-wide results and limits: Clonality went up at ibrutinib response and then declined back toward baseline at progression. Sustained-remission patients were sampled at one set of times and progressing patients at different ones.

Germline V CDR1 and CDR2: SGHTA, FQGNSA. CDR3 length: 15 residues. V was shortened by 5 bases and J by 3 bases, with 17 bases between the two germline ends. The chain carries TRBV7-2 and TRBJ2-7, with D perhaps TRBD1 or TRBD2 (6 bases each). This clonotype was obtained from a human donor with chronic lymphocytic leukemia. The sequencing used PBMCs, collected at disease progression, from a patient treated with ibrutinib. CDR3 nucleotides: TGTGCCAGCAGCAGGGGGGCGGGATCTCACTACGAGCAGTACTTC. Protein product: CASSRGAGSHYEQYF.